The present T cell receptor (beta chain) was sequenced within a study of cytomegalovirus exposure and HLA in healthy donors. Whole-study findings and limits: Most TCR sequences showed up rarely, but some public TCRs showed up in many donors. The listing of 150 or so TCR beta chains classed them as cytomegalovirus-associated. In vitro data verified a few CMV-associated chains as specific for CMV antigens.

The germline V gene has CDR1 LGHNA and CDR2 YNFKEQ. The trim removed 2 bases at V and 2 bases at J, leaving 6 bases unmatched. The CDR3 sequence is 17 residues long. Data came from immunoSEQ multiplex PCR; TCRdb stores just in-frame clones and leaves some out. The top ten clones hold roughly 10% of a sample with under 150,000 clones, 85% to 90% of them seen once. As for this clone: What it binds is not known.

This clonotype originated in a man in his late teens or twenties in good health and CMV-seropositive. The sample was PBMCs. V gene TRBV4-2 combines with J gene TRBJ2-2, with TRBD2 identical over 9 bases. The DNA for the CDR3 is TGTGCCAGCAGCCAATACGGGACTAGCCATAACACCGGGGAGCTGTTTTTT. This gives the protein CASSQYGTSHNTGELFF.